The rows below give T cell receptor beta chains drawn from one sample of a study of OX40 agonist ivuxolimab in advanced cancers. Assay used: immunoSEQ multiplex PCR; TCRdb lists only in-frame clones, some missing. The sample lists about 31,000 clones, about 79% occurring once. Sequences were derived from CD4+ or CD8+ T cells sorted from blood, sampled in a trial of the OX40 agonist ivuxolimab. All receptors come from an adult with an advanced solid tumor such as melanoma, head and neck, liver or kidney cancer. Each CDR3 is given with its conserved first and last residue. The D gene is left open where the match is weak. Clone size is stated in some rows and not others, as once, few, many or a class when expanded.

DNA	CDR3	D	V	J	size
TGTGCCAGCAGCGATCCTAACCATATGACAGGGGGAGAGACCCAGTACTTC	CASSDPNHMTGGETQYF	TRBD1	TRBV5-4	TRBJ2-5	few
TGCGCCAGCAGCCCCCTTGGACCGGGCTATGGCTACACCTTC	CASSPLGPGYGYTF	NA	TRBV4-1	TRBJ1-2	few
TGTGCCAGCAGCTTGGGTTACACTGAAGCTTTCTTT	CASSLGYTEAFF	NA	TRBV5-6	TRBJ1-1	few
TGTGCCATCAGTGAGAATTGGGAAGGGTACGGCTACACCTTC	CAISENWEGYGYTF	NA	TRBV10-3	TRBJ1-2	NA
TGTGCCAGCAGCCAACATGGGACAGCGATTGAAGCTTTCTTT	CASSQHGTAIEAFF	TRBD1	TRBV14	TRBJ1-1	NA
TGTGCCAGCAGCTTAGGTATTGCTGAAGCTTTCTTT	CASSLGIAEAFF	NA	TRBV7-2	TRBJ1-1	NA
TGCAGCGCAGTGACAGGGGGCGGAGAGCAGTACTTC	CSAVTGGGEQYF	TRBD1	TRBV29-1	TRBJ2-7	NA
TGTGCCAGCAGCCCGGAAGGCAATGAGCAGTTCTTC	CASSPEGNEQFF	NA	TRBV5-5	TRBJ2-1	NA
TGTGCCAGCAGTTCGACAGGGGGTCCTGAGCAGTTCTTC	CASSSTGGPEQFF	TRBD1	TRBV6-5	TRBJ2-1	NA
TGTGCCAGCAGAACCTCTGGATATGGCTACACCTTC	CASRTSGYGYTF	NA	TRBV27	TRBJ1-2	NA
TGTGCCAGCACCACGACTCTCTACAATGAGCAGTTCTTC	CASTTTLYNEQFF	NA	TRBV13	TRBJ2-1	NA
TGTGCCAGCAGCGCACAGGGGGCAGCGAACACCGGGGAGCTGTTTTTT	CASSAQGAANTGELFF	TRBD1	TRBV7-2	TRBJ2-2	NA
TGTGCCAGCAGCTTTCCGTCGGGGGCCAATGAGCAGTTCTTC	CASSFPSGANEQFF	NA	TRBV5-8	TRBJ2-1	NA
TGTGCCAGCAGTGAAAATATAGGCATGACCTACGAGCAGTACTTC	CASSENIGMTYEQYF	NA	TRBV6-1	TRBJ2-7	NA
TGCGCCAGCAGCTTGGGGGACAGGGGCACTGAAGCTTTCTTT	CASSLGDRGTEAFF	TRBD1	TRBV5-1	TRBJ1-1	NA
TGTGCCAGCAGTCTGAGGACAGGGGATAGCAATCAGCCCCAGCATTTT	CASSLRTGDSNQPQHF	TRBD1	TRBV28	TRBJ1-5	NA